The 17 T cell receptor beta chains listed next were all sequenced from one sample in a study of cytomegalovirus exposure and HLA in healthy donors. Produced via immunoSEQ multiplex PCR; TCRdb's table is partial and in-frame only. The sample has about 200,000 clones, roughly 87% seen once; the top ten hold 2% to 2.5%. Source material: PBMCs. The origin of the receptors is a young woman in good health and CMV-seropositive.

This clone was counted once. The rearrangement links TRBV18 to TRBJ1-4; 7 bases are shared with TRBD1. This CDR3 comprises 17 residues. Per germline, CDR1 KGHSH and CDR2 LQKENI. The ends lost 4 bases at V and 0 bases at J; junction bases unmatched: 8. This CDR3 reads CASSLAWDSTTNEKLFF. The CDR3 coding sequence is TGTGCCAGCTCACTTGCTTGGGACAGCACAACTAATGAAAAACTGTTTTTT.

The rearrangement links TRBV11-2 to TRBJ2-5, with TRBD1 identical over 8 bases. Unmatched junction bases numbered 5, after V lost 4 bases and J lost 4 bases. This CDR3 is built from 14 residues. The germline V gene has CDR1 SGHAT and CDR2 FQNNGV. The CDR3 region has the DNA TGTGCCAGCAGCTCATTCGACAGGGGAGAGACCCAGTACTTC. Amino acid sequence: CASSSFDRGETQYF.

This chain links TRBV28 with TRBJ1-5; 9 bases align to TRBD1. V lost 5 bases, J lost 6 bases, and 11 bases stayed unmatched. CDR3 size: 16 residues. Per the germline V gene, CDR1 is MDHEN and CDR2 is SYDVKM. CDR3 nucleotide sequence: TGTGCCAGCAGTACAGAGTACAGGGGGCTGGTTCAGCCCCAGCATTTT. It codes for CASSTEYRGLVQPQHF.

This clone has just one count. J is TRBJ1-5 and V is TRBV5-6, with D perhaps matching TRBD1 (6 bases). The CDR3 sequence is 15 residues long. Trimming took 4 bases from V and 3 from J, leaving 14 bases between them. Germline CDR1 reads SGHDT; CDR2 reads YYEEEE. The CDR3 loop is CASSAGQPLNQPQHF. Here the CDR3 DNA reads TGTGCCAGCAGCGCAGGACAGCCACTCAATCAGCCCCAGCATTTT.

The J gene is TRBJ2-5, the V gene TRBV7-9, with D possibly being TRBD2 (6 bases). Germline V gene sequence: CDR1 SEHNR, CDR2 FQNEAQ (reference sequence). This CDR3 has 15 amino acids. Trimming stripped 5 bases from V and 2 bases from J, with 15 bases between. CDR3 bases: TGTGCCAGCAGCGGAGGGTTTCAACCTCAAGAGACCCAGTACTTC. Translation: CASSGGFQPQETQYF.

This clone was detected only a few times. The chain carries TRBV28 and TRBJ2-7, with TRBD1 matching 11 bases. The germline gives CDR1 MDHEN, CDR2 SYDVKM. This CDR3 has 14 amino acids. With 5 bases clipped from V and 6 bases from J, the junction kept 6 bases outside the gene matches. This CDR3 is CASSPGQGASEQYF. CDR3 DNA: TGTGCCAGCAGTCCCGGACAGGGGGCGAGCGAGCAGTACTTC.

The rearrangement joins TRBV28 to TRBJ2-7; TRBD2 might be the D (6 bases). Germline assignment: CDR1 MDHEN and CDR2 SYDVKM. The CDR3 sequence is 17 residues long. V was trimmed by 5 bases and J by 3 bases, leaving 23 bases between them. The CDR3 loop reads CASSPHDLGLPFYEQYF. As DNA, the CDR3 is TGTGCCAGCAGTCCGCACGACCTGGGACTGCCGTTCTACGAGCAGTACTTC.

The table lists this clone with a count of one. This rearrangement joins TRBV19 to TRBJ1-1; TRBD1 is a possible D gene (5 bases). With 6 bases removed from V and 0 bases from J, the gap between germline ends came to 11 bases. The length of the CDR3 is 14 residues. The germline gives CDR1 LNHDA, CDR2 SQIVND (reference sequence). The CDR3 reads CASRIGGMNTEAFF. The CDR3 DNA reads as TGTGCCAGTAGAATCGGGGGAATGAACACTGAAGCTTTCTTT.

This chain uses TRBV7-8 with TRBJ2-2, with TRBD1 matching 12 bases. The CDR3 spans 16 residues. V gave up 6 bases and J gave up 5 bases; unmatched junction bases: 7. Germline values: CDR1 SGHVS, CDR2 FQNEAQ. Here the CDR3 reads CASRHPGQGATGELFF. The CDR3, as DNA: TGTGCCAGCAGGCACCCGGGACAGGGGGCAACCGGGGAGCTGTTTTTT.

The chain recombines TRBV27 with TRBJ2-1, with D possibly being TRBD2 (5 bases). V shed 3 bases and J shed 5 bases, with 11 bases lying between them. Germline loops: CDR1 MNHEY, CDR2 SMNVEV (reference sequence). This CDR3 spans 14 amino acids. CDR3 loop: CASSFSGEHNEQFF. CDR3 coding DNA: TGTGCCAGCAGTTTCAGCGGAGAACACAATGAGCAGTTCTTC.

The chain combines TRBV5-4 with TRBJ2-2, with 10 bases fitting TRBD2. The CDR3 is 16 amino acids. Germline CDR1 and CDR2: SGHNT and YYREEE (reference sequence). V dropped 4 bases and J dropped 0; count of bases not matched to a gene: 3. This chain's CDR3 is CASSPSGRANTGELFF. For the CDR3, the DNA is TGTGCCAGCAGCCCAAGCGGGAGGGCGAACACCGGGGAGCTGTTTTTT.

The chain recombines TRBV27 with TRBJ2-7; 7 nucleotides agree with TRBD1. This CDR3 spans 13 amino acids. Germline loops: CDR1 MNHEY, CDR2 SMNVEV (reference sequence). After removal of 5 bases from V and 5 bases from J, the junction contained 6 bases not matched to a gene. The CDR3 reads CASSNYRGNEQYF. CDR3 sequence (DNA): TGTGCCAGCAGTAACTACAGGGGAAACGAGCAGTACTTC.

The chain recombines TRBV7-6 with TRBJ1-1; 8 nucleotides align to TRBD1. In germline, CDR1 is SGHVS, CDR2 FNYEAQ. J lost 5 bases, V lost 5 bases, and 4 bases had no gene match. This CDR3 comprises 13 residues. Written as DNA, the CDR3 is TGTGCCAGCAGCCGACAGGGGCGAACTGAAGCTTTCTTT. Amino acids: CASSRQGRTEAFF.

The rearrangement joins TRBV13 to TRBJ2-2, with TRBD2 matching 10 bases. V shed 4 bases and J 7 bases; nucleotides not matched to a gene: 6. This CDR3 has 15 residues. Germline CDR1 PRHDT, CDR2 FYEKMQ (reference sequence). The CDR3 nucleotides read TGTGCCAGCAGCTACCTAGCGGGAGTAGGCGGGGAGCTGTTTTTT. It encodes CASSYLAGVGGELFF.

For this clone: The germline gene is not matched at one end of the junction; a read error may be the cause. V and J are TRBV27 and TRBJ1-5; TRBD1 might be the D (5 bases). The germline CDR1 and CDR2 sequences are MNHEY and SMNVEV (reference sequence). The CDR3 sequence is 16 residues long. The DNA of the CDR3 is TGTGCCAGCAGTTTATCGTCGCCGTGGGGCAATCAGCCCCAACATTTT. Its translation is CASSLSSPWGNQPQHF.

The chain employs TRBV19 and TRBJ2-1; TRBD1 matches at 10 bases. J was trimmed by 7 bases and V by 3 bases; bases with no gene match: 6. The CDR3 has 15 amino acids. Germline V lookup: CDR1 LNHDA, CDR2 SQIVND (reference sequence). The CDR3: CASSITGTGANEQFF. Here the CDR3 DNA reads TGTGCCAGTAGTATTACCGGGACAGGGGCAAATGAGCAGTTCTTC.

The rearrangement uses TRBV13 and TRBJ1-4; perhaps TRBD1 as D (6 bases). Germline values: CDR1 PRHDT, CDR2 FYEKMQ (reference sequence). This CDR3 is 18 amino acids long. V was clipped by 2 bases and J by 4 bases, with 20 bases between them. The CDR3 nucleotides are TGTGCCAGCAGCTTATCGGGGGGCAGCAACAGCAATAATGAAAAACTGTTTTTT. This gives the protein CASSLSGGSNSNNEKLFF. The full variable domain, its missing parts supplied by reference TRBV13 and TRBJ1-4, is AAGVIQSPRHLIKEKRETATLKCYPIPRHDTVYWYQQGPGQDPQFLISFYEKMQSDKGSIPDRFSAQQFSDYHSELNMSSLELGDSALYFCASSLSGGSNSNNEKLFFGSGTQLSVL.